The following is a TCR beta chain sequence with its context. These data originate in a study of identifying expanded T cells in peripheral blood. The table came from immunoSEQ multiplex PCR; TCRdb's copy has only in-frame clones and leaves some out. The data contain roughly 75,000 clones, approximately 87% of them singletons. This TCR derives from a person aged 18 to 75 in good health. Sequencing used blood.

Here the CDR3 DNA reads TGCGCCAGCAGCCAGGGACAGGGCTGGGGGGGGAACACCGGGGAGCTGTTTTTT. Residues: CASSQGQGWGGNTGELFF. The genes are TRBV4-3 and TRBJ2-2; 9 bases line up with TRBD1. This CDR3 has 18 residues. With 3 bases clipped from V and 1 base from J, the junction kept 9 bases outside the gene matches. Germline-derived CDR1 and CDR2 are LGHNA and YSLEER.